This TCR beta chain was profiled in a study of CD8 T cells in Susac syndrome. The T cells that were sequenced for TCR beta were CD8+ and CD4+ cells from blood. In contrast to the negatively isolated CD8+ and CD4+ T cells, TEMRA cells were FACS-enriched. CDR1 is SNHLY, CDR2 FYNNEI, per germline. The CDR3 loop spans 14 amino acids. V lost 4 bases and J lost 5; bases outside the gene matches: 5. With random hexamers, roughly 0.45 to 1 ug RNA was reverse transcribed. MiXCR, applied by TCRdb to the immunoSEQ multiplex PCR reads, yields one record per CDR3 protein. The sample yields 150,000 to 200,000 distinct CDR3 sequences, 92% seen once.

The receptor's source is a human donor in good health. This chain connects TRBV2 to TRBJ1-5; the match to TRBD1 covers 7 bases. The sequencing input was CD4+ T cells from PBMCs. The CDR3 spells CASSGEGGDQPQHF. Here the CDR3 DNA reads TGTGCCAGCAGTGGAGAAGGGGGCGATCAGCCCCAGCATTTT.